These 32 T cell receptor beta chains originate from one sample sequenced in a study of graft-versus-host responses after intestinal transplantation. TCRdb's table, derived via immunoSEQ multiplex PCR, lists solely in-frame clones and lacks some. The sample has roughly 120,000 clones, around 92% seen once; the top ten hold 1% to 1.5%. Antigens of these TCRs are unknown. Sequenced material: unstimulated CD8+ T cells sorted from spleen or lymph node cells, taken before transplant. The receptors come from a human donor who was the organ donor for an intestinal transplant.

The V call is TRBV4-3, the J call TRBJ1-5; a weak D match, TRBD1 (5 bases). The CDR3 extends over 16 amino acids. The V and J ends lost 0 bases and 2 bases respectively, with 11 bases between them. Germline V gives CDR1 LGHNA, CDR2 YSLEER. The CDR3 is CASSQDWRGGNQPQHF. CDR3 nucleotide sequence: TGCGCCAGCAGCCAAGATTGGAGGGGAGGCAATCAGCCCCAGCATTTT.

V and J are TRBV9 and TRBJ2-1, with TRBD2 identical over 11 bases. V shed 4 bases, J shed 7 bases, and the junction held 7 bases outside the gene matches. Germline V CDR1 and CDR2: SGDLS, YYNGEE. This CDR3 contains 15 residues. The CDR3 sequence is CASSFLTSGKNEQFF. CDR3 nucleotide sequence: TGTGCCAGCAGCTTCCTGACTAGCGGGAAAAATGAGCAGTTCTTC.

This CDR3 reads CASSLGNNYGYTF. CDR3 DNA: TGTGCCAGCAGCTTAGGAAACAACTATGGCTACACCTTC. The gene calls are TRBV7-9 and TRBJ1-2; D is unclear. V lost 1 base, J lost 2 bases, and 5 bases lay in between. The CDR3 is made up of 13 amino acids. Germline V gene sequence: CDR1 SEHNR, CDR2 FQNEAQ (reference sequence).

This chain uses TRBV5-6 with TRBJ2-2; the D gene is possibly TRBD2 (5 bases). Germline V gene lookup returns CDR1 SGHDT and CDR2 YYEEEE. This CDR3 comprises 17 residues. Trimming removed 2 bases from V and 6 bases from J, with 20 bases in between. The CDR3 region has the DNA TGTGCCAGCAGCTTCGTTGGTTTACTAGGTGTTCCCGGGGAGCTGTTTTTT. It is translated as CASSFVGLLGVPGELFF.

This rearrangement joins TRBV6-1 to TRBJ2-7, with 8 bases matching TRBD2. Losses at the gene ends were 6 bases for V and 2 bases for J; bases not matched to a gene: 6. CDR3 length equals 14 residues. The germline V gene has CDR1 MNHNS and CDR2 SASEGT. In nucleotides, the CDR3 is TGTGCCAGCAGCCTCGGGAGGGGAACCTACGAGCAGTACTTC. This codes for CASSLGRGTYEQYF.

The J gene is TRBJ2-7, the V gene TRBV12-5; 12 nucleotides match TRBD2. With V trimmed by 1 base and J by 4 bases, 5 bases remained unmatched. CDR3 length equals 16 residues. Germline V gene sequence: CDR1 LGHNT, CDR2 FRNRAP. The DNA for the CDR3 is TGTGCTAGTGGTTTGGCGACTAGCGGGAGCTTATACGAGCAGTACTTC. It codes for CASGLATSGSLYEQYF.

CDR3 nucleotides: TGCAGCGACCGGACGGTCTATGGCTACACCTTC. This sequence encodes CSDRTVYGYTF. The chain joins TRBV29-1 to TRBJ1-2, with D unresolved. The CDR3 runs to 11 residues. Trimming stripped 7 bases from V and 4 bases from J, with 10 bases between. The germline CDR1 and CDR2 sequences are SQVTM and ANQGSEA. Variable domain in full (rest from reference TRBV29-1 and TRBJ1-2): SAVISQKPSRDICQRGTSLTIQCQVDSQVTMMFWYRQQPGQSLTLIATANQGSEATYESGFVIDKFPISRPNLTFSTLTVSNMSPEDSSIYLCSDRTVYGYTFGSGTRLTVV.

The sample holds one count of this clone. The chain combines TRBV4-3 with TRBJ2-1, with D possibly being TRBD1 (6 bases). Trimming left V 4 bases short and J 0 bases short, with 16 bases between. CDR1 and CDR2 from the germline V gene are LGHNA and YSLEER. This CDR3 is built from 17 residues. The CDR3 DNA reads as TGCGCCAGCAGCCCCGGCCCAGGGGAGAGCTCCTACAATGAGCAGTTCTTC. Translating gives CASSPGPGESSYNEQFF.

The J gene is TRBJ2-1, the V gene TRBV15; 11 bases map to TRBD1. This CDR3 has 16 amino acids. Germline V gene data show CDR1 as LNHNV and CDR2 as YYDKDF (reference sequence). J lost 5 bases, V lost 5 bases, and 8 bases had no gene match. CDR3: CATSGLGQGAHNEQFF. As DNA, the CDR3 is TGTGCCACCAGCGGGCTAGGACAGGGGGCCCACAATGAGCAGTTCTTC.

The V gene is TRBV18, the J gene TRBJ2-7; no clear D. The V and J ends lost 3 bases and 2 bases respectively, with 2 bases between them. Germline V gene sequence: CDR1 KGHSH, CDR2 LQKENI. The CDR3 is made up of 11 amino acids. The CDR3 DNA reads TGTGCCAGCTCACCCGCCTACGAGCAGTACTTC. Amino acid sequence: CASSPAYEQYF.

This chain connects TRBV6-4 to TRBJ2-7; TRBD2 might be the D (6 bases). The CDR3 sequence is 15 residues long. Germline assignment: CDR1 MRHNA and CDR2 SNTAGT. The V end lost 4 bases, the J end lost 3 bases, and 16 bases lay between the germline ends. The CDR3, as DNA: TGTGCCAGCAGTGGAGAAGTAACCGGGGGCTACGAGCAGTACTTC. This gives the protein CASSGEVTGGYEQYF.

V gene TRBV7-9 combines with J gene TRBJ1-1; no clear D. CDR1 and CDR2 from the germline V gene are SEHNR and FQNEAQ (reference sequence). There are 15 residues in the CDR3. V was shortened by 8 bases and J by 0 bases, with 16 bases between the two germline ends. CDR3 nucleotides: TGTGCCAGCCGGGAACTTTTTCTCATGAACACTGAAGCTTTCTTT. Its translation: CASRELFLMNTEAFF. The full variable domain, completed using reference TRBV7-9 and TRBJ1-1, is DTGVSQNPRHKITKRGQNVTFRCDPISEHNRLYWYRQTLGQGPEFLTYFQNEAQLEKSRLLSDRFSAERPKGSFSTLEIQRTEQGDSAMYLCASRELFLMNTEAFFGQGTRLTVV.

J is TRBJ2-5 and V is TRBV18; TRBD1 matches at 7 bases. CDR1 and CDR2 from the germline V gene are KGHSH and LQKENI. Trimming at V came to 3 bases and at J to 2 bases, leaving 6 bases not matched to a gene. This CDR3 region has 15 residues. The CDR3 DNA follows: TGTGCCAGCTCACCGGGGGACAGATATCAAGAGACCCAGTACTTC. This sequence encodes CASSPGDRYQETQYF. The whole variable domain, filled in from reference TRBV18 and TRBJ2-5, reads NAGVMQNPRHLVRRRGQEARLRCSPMKGHSHVYWYRQLPEEGLKFMVYLQKENIIDESGMPKERFSAEFPKEGPSILRIQQVVRGDSAAYFCASSPGDRYQETQYFGPGTRLLVL.

This clone showed up just once. V gene TRBV7-9 combines with J gene TRBJ2-2; a possible D gene is TRBD2 (6 bases). Trimming took off 4 bases at V and 7 bases at J, with 25 bases between the two ends. The CDR3 extends over 18 amino acids. Germline-derived CDR1 and CDR2 are SEHNR and FQNEAQ (reference sequence). Here the CDR3 reads CASSYKAVPPRRGGELFF. CDR3 DNA sequence: TGTGCCAGCAGCTACAAAGCGGTACCCCCGCGGAGGGGCGGGGAGCTGTTTTTT. Variable domain in full (rest from reference TRBV7-9 and TRBJ2-2): DTGVSQNPRHKITKRGQNVTFRCDPISEHNRLYWYRQTLGQGPEFLTYFQNEAQLEKSRLLSDRFSAERPKGSFSTLEIQRTEQGDSAMYLCASSYKAVPPRRGGELFFGEGSRLTVL.

This chain links TRBV2 with TRBJ2-5; 9 bases are shared with TRBD1. The DNA end lines up better with TRBJ2-7; the J call may be wrong. Germline CDR1 SNHLY, CDR2 FYNNEI. The CDR3 has 16 amino acids. The DNA of the CDR3 is TGTGCCAGCACTCGATCCGGGACAGGGTTTTCGTACGAGCAGTACTTC. Protein: CASTRSGTGFSYEQYF.

The V and J genes are TRBV28 and TRBJ2-7; possibly TRBD1 for D (5 bases). CDR1 is MDHEN and CDR2 is SYDVKM in the germline V gene. The CDR3 runs 13 residues. V lost 2 bases, J lost 4 bases, and 9 bases lay in between. The CDR3 sequence is CASSLVRDYEQYF. In DNA, the CDR3 is TGTGCCAGCAGTTTAGTCAGGGATTACGAGCAGTACTTC.

This chain connects TRBV7-9 to TRBJ1-3; maybe TRBD1 (5 bases). V was trimmed by 2 bases and J by 4 bases, leaving 9 bases between them. The CDR3 contains 14 residues. Germline CDR1 reads SEHNR; CDR2 reads FQNEAQ (reference sequence). The CDR3: CASSLLGEGNTIYF. The CDR3 bases are TGTGCCAGCAGCTTATTGGGGGAAGGAAACACCATATATTTT. The whole variable domain, remainder taken from reference TRBV7-9 and TRBJ1-3, is DTGVSQNPRHKITKRGQNVTFRCDPISEHNRLYWYRQTLGQGPEFLTYFQNEAQLEKSRLLSDRFSAERPKGSFSTLEIQRTEQGDSAMYLCASSLLGEGNTIYFGEGSWLTVV.

This clone was observed once. This sequence joins TRBV4-2 and TRBJ2-1; no reliable D call. In germline, CDR1 is LGHNA, CDR2 YNFKEQ. Trimming left V 2 bases short and J 0 bases short, with 5 bases between. This CDR3 contains 14 residues. In DNA form, the CDR3 reads TGTGCCAGCAGCCAAAGACTCTCCTACAATGAGCAGTTCTTC. This gives the protein CASSQRLSYNEQFF.

V gene TRBV19 combines with J gene TRBJ2-1; 11 positions match TRBD2. Trimming took 3 bases from V and 8 from J; bases not matched to a gene: 6. The germline CDR1 and CDR2 sequences are LNHDA and SQIVND (reference sequence). The CDR3 length is 15 residues. CDR3 sequence (DNA): TGTGCCAGTAGTATGTCACTAGCGGGAGTGTATGAGCAGTTCTTC. Amino acid sequence: CASSMSLAGVYEQFF.

In this sample, this clone turned up once. The CDR3 DNA follows: TGTGCCAGCAGCCAAGGGGAAAAGAGTTTCCGTTTCCCCCGACTTGGGGAAAAACTGTTTTTT. This codes for CASSQGEKSFRFPRLGEKLFF. V and J are TRBV4-2 and TRBJ1-4, with D unresolved. V lost 1 base, J lost 8 bases, and 32 bases lay in between. Germline V gene data show CDR1 as LGHNA and CDR2 as YNFKEQ. This CDR3 contains 21 residues.

The chain has TRBV4-1 and TRBJ2-7; the D gene could be TRBD1 or TRBD2 (6 bases each). Germline lookup yields CDR1 MGHRA and CDR2 YSYEKL. The CDR3 is 15 amino acids. Deletions cut 0 bases from V and 5 bases from J, with 14 bases between. The CDR3 loop is CASSQDRWGANEQYF. In DNA, the CDR3 is TGCGCCAGCAGCCAAGATCGTTGGGGGGCAAACGAGCAGTACTTC.

V and J are TRBV6-6 and TRBJ2-7; 9 nucleotides line up with TRBD1. The trim removed 5 bases at V and 4 bases at J, leaving 9 bases unmatched. Germline V gene sequence: CDR1 MNHNY, CDR2 SVGAGI (reference sequence). This CDR3 is 15 amino acids long. The CDR3 loop is CASSETGTGLYEQYF. The CDR3 bases are TGTGCCAGCAGTGAGACCGGGACAGGGCTGTACGAGCAGTACTTC.

The rearrangement joins TRBV4-1 to TRBJ2-4; D may be TRBD1 or TRBD2 (6 bases each). CDR3 length: 19 amino acids. Trimming took off 1 base at V and 2 bases at J, with 21 bases between the two ends. Germline V CDR1 and CDR2: MGHRA, YSYEKL. The chain's CDR3 is CASSQGPGAERETKNIQYF. The CDR3 nucleotides read TGCGCCAGCAGCCAAGGGCCGGGGGCCGAGAGGGAGACCAAAAACATTCAGTACTTC.

This clone was seen a single time. The chain couples TRBV25-1 to TRBJ2-1; D gene unclear. V shed 5 bases and J shed 3 bases, with 14 bases lying between them. The CDR3 covers 15 residues. Germline loops: CDR1 MGHDK, CDR2 SYGVNS. The CDR3 DNA reads as TGTGCCAGCAGTTTGAGAAGGGCCGGCTACAATGAGCAGTTCTTC. This gives the protein CASSLRRAGYNEQFF. Full variable domain (missing parts from reference TRBV25-1 and TRBJ2-1): EADIYQTPRYLVIGTGKKITLECSQTMGHDKMYWYQQDPGMELHLIHYSYGVNSTEKGDLSSESTVSRIRTEHFPLTLESARPSHTSQYLCASSLRRAGYNEQFFGPGTRLTVL.

The chain uses TRBV9 and TRBJ2-4; possibly TRBD1 for D (6 bases). The V and J ends lost 1 base and 6 bases respectively, with 14 bases between them. The V gene's germline CDR1 is SGDLS and CDR2 YYNGEE. CDR3 size: 15 residues. CDR3 amino acids: CASSVSGGAGNIQYF. The CDR3 nucleotides read TGTGCCAGCAGCGTATCTGGGGGCGCCGGAAACATTCAGTACTTC.

The chain's CDR3 is CASSDRLAVYNEQFF. The CDR3 DNA sequence: TGTGCCAGCAGTGACCGACTAGCGGTCTACAATGAGCAGTTCTTC. V gene TRBV27 combines with J gene TRBJ2-1; 9 bases line up with TRBD2. The J segment lost 3 bases and the V segment lost 5 bases, leaving 5 bases of the junction unmatched. This CDR3 is 15 amino acids long. Germline V gene sequence: CDR1 MNHEY, CDR2 SMNVEV (reference sequence).

J is TRBJ2-7 and V is TRBV4-1; the match to TRBD2 covers 10 bases. CDR1 and CDR2 (germline): MGHRA, YSYEKL. This CDR3 region has 17 residues. V shed 0 bases, J shed 2 bases, and the junction held 7 bases outside the gene matches. The CDR3, as DNA: TGCGCCAGCAGCCAAGATCTCGGAGCGGGAGGGACCTACGAGCAGTACTTC. It specifies CASSQDLGAGGTYEQYF.

The chain links TRBV5-1 to TRBJ2-2; 8 nucleotides line up with TRBD1. This CDR3 spans 15 amino acids. Germline lookup yields CDR1 SGHRS and CDR2 YFSETQ. Trimming cost V 4 bases and J 5 bases; bases outside gene matches: 7. The CDR3: CASSEDRVGTGELFF. The CDR3 nucleotides are TGCGCCAGCAGCGAGGACAGGGTTGGTACCGGGGAGCTGTTTTTT.

This rearrangement joins TRBV5-4 to TRBJ2-1; TRBD2 might be the D (5 bases). Trimming pared 2 bases from V and 8 bases from J, leaving 11 bases between. The CDR3 loop spans 13 amino acids. CDR1 is SGHNT, CDR2 YYREEE, per germline (reference sequence). CDR3 amino acids: CASSFGLADEQFF. The CDR3 region has the DNA TGTGCCAGCAGCTTCGGACTGGCCGATGAGCAGTTCTTC. Full variable domain (outside the CDR3, taken from reference TRBV5-4 and TRBJ2-1): ETGVTQSPTHLIKTRGQQVTLRCSSQSGHNTVSWYQQALGQGPQFIFQYYREEENGRGNFPPRFSGLQFPNYSSELNVNALELDDSALYLCASSFGLADEQFFGPGTRLTVL.

The chain recombines TRBV9 with TRBJ2-7; 8 nucleotides line up with TRBD2. In germline, CDR1 is SGDLS, CDR2 YYNGEE. V lost 2 bases to trimming and J lost 0 bases; unmatched junction nucleotides: 1. The CDR3 totals 14 residues. CDR3 amino acids: CASSVTSGSYEQYF. The CDR3 nucleotides read TGTGCCAGCAGCGTTACTAGCGGCTCCTACGAGCAGTACTTC.

The chain couples TRBV4-1 to TRBJ2-1; maybe TRBD2 (5 bases). This CDR3 is 13 amino acids long. Trimming stripped 6 bases from V and 4 bases from J, with 10 bases between. The germline gives CDR1 MGHRA, CDR2 YSYEKL. The CDR3 nucleotides are TGCGCCAGCAGGTCGGACTTGTACAATGAGCAGTTCTTC. The encoded protein is CASRSDLYNEQFF.

The count of this clone is one. The chain couples TRBV13 to TRBJ2-5; tentatively, D is TRBD2 (6 bases). Germline V lookup: CDR1 PRHDT, CDR2 FYEKMQ (reference sequence). CDR3 length: 13 amino acids. The V gene lost 1 base and the J gene lost 5 bases, with 8 bases spanning the gap. This chain's CDR3 is CASSLAGDETQYF. DNA of the CDR3: TGTGCCAGCAGCTTAGCGGGAGACGAGACCCAGTACTTC. Combining the CDR3 with reference TRBV13 and TRBJ2-5 gives the whole variable domain AAGVIQSPRHLIKEKRETATLKCYPIPRHDTVYWYQQGPGQDPQFLISFYEKMQSDKGSIPDRFSAQQFSDYHSELNMSSLELGDSALYFCASSLAGDETQYFGPGTRLLVL.